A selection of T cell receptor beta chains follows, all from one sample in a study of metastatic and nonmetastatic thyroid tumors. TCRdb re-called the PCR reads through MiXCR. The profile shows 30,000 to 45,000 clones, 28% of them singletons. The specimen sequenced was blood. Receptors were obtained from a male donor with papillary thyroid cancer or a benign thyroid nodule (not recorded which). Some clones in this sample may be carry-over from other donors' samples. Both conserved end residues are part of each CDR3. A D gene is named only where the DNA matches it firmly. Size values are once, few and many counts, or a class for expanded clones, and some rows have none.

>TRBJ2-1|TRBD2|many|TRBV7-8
TGTGCCAGCAGCTTTGCCTCTTTTATTAGCGGGAGGGTTTACAATGAGCAGTTCTTC
CASSFASFISGRVYNEQFF
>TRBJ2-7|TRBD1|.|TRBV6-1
TGTGCCAGCACCTCCGGGACAGGGTCCTACGAGCAGTACTTC
CASTSGTGSYEQYF
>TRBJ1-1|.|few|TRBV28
TGTGCCAGCAGCCCCGGGGGATGGAACACTGAAGCTTTCTTT
CASSPGGWNTEAFF
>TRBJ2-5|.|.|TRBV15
TGTGCCACCAGCAGAGGCACCGGGGGACAGCAAGAGACCCAGTACTTC
CATSRGTGGQQETQYF
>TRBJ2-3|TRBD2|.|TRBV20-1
TGCAGTGCTGATAAAACTAGCGCAGATACGCAGTATTTT
CSADKTSADTQYF
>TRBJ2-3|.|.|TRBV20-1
TGCAGTGCTAGAGATCGGGACGACTTCACAGATACGCAGTATTTT
CSARDRDDFTDTQYF
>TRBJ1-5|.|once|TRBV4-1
TGCGCCAGCAGCCAACAGGGAGGTCGAGGCAATCAGCCCCAGCATTTT
CASSQQGGRGNQPQHF
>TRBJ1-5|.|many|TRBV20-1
TGCAGTGCCCAAACCGGGACGGAGAATCAGCCCCAGCATTTT
CSAQTGTENQPQHF
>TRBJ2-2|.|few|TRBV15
TGTGCCACCAGCAGAGGGACTGGCGCTGGGGAGCTGTTTTTT
CATSRGTGAGELFF
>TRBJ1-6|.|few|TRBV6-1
TGTGCCAGCAGCTTCCATGGATCAACCCTCCACTTT
CASSFHGSTLHF
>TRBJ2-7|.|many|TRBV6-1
TGTGCCAGCAGTACTGGACTGGAGCAGTACTTC
CASSTGLEQYF
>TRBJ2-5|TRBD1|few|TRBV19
TGTGCCAGTAGTCTATACAGGGGGCAAGAGACCCAGTACTTC
CASSLYRGQETQYF
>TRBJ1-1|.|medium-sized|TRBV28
TGTGCCAGCAGTTATGGGGGCATGAACACTGAAGCTTTCTTT
CASSYGGMNTEAFF
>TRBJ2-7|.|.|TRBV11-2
TGTGCCAGCAGCTCCGAGGGTTACGAGCAGTACTTC
CASSSEGYEQYF
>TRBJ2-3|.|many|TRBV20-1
TGCAGTGCTTCTTTAGAAGTAGTAAGTGATACGCAGTATTTT
CSASLEVVSDTQYF
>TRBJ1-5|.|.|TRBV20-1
TGCAGTGCTAGAGATCATCAGCCCCAGCATTTT
CSARDHQPQHF
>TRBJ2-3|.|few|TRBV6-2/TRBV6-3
TGTGCCAGCAGACCCTGGTCACTTATGGATACGCAGTATTTT
CASRPWSLMDTQYF
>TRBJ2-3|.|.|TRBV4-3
TGCGCCAGCAGCCATTCATCTCCCGCCAGAAGGTTTAATACGCAGTATTTT
CASSHSSPARRFNTQYF
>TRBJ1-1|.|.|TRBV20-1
TGCAGTGCTAGAGATGGCCAGGTGAACACTGAAGCTTTCTTT
CSARDGQVNTEAFF
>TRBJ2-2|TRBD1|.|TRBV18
TGTGCCAGCTCACCATCCCGACCAGGGGGTGCCGGGGAGCTGTTTTTT
CASSPSRPGGAGELFF
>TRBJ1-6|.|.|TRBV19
TGTGCCAGTATGGGCCTTGGCAGGGACGATAGGACCCTCCACTTT
CASMGLGRDDRTLHF
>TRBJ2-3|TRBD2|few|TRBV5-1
TGCGCCAGCAGCTTGGTTTCGCGGGAGTGGGTAGATACGCAGTATTTT
CASSLVSREWVDTQYF
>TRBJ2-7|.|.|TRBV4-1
TGCGCCAGCAGCCAAGAGGGTCAGTACGAGCAGTACTTC
CASSQEGQYEQYF
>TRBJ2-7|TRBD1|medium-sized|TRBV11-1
TGTGCCAGCAGCTTAGGTCTCTGGACAGGGGGCCTCGAGCAGTACTTC
CASSLGLWTGGLEQYF
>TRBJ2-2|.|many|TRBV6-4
TGTGCCAGCAGTCTAGCCGACACCGGGGAGCTGTTTTTT
CASSLADTGELFF
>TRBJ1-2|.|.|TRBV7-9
TGTGCCAGCAGCGCCAGTGGGGTGGGGGACTATGGCTACACCTTC
CASSASGVGDYGYTF
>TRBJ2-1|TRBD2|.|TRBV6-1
TGTGCCAGCAGACGAGCGGGACCCTCCTACAATGAGCAGTTCTTC
CASRRAGPSYNEQFF
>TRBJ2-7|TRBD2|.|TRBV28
TGTGCCAGCATCTATAGCGGGGCCACCGACGAGCAGTACTTC
CASIYSGATDEQYF
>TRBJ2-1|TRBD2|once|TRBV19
TGTGCCAGTAGCCACCGGGGTAGCGGGAGATACAATGAACAGTTCTTC
CASSHRGSGRYNEQFF
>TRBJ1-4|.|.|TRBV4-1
TGCGCCAGCAGCCCGAACCGGGGTGAGGGGGGCAGGAATGAAAAACTGTTTTTT
CASSPNRGEGGRNEKLFF
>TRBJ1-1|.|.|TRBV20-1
TGCAGTGCTAGAGACAGCCGGGTCATGCAGAACACTGAAGCTTTCTTT
CSARDSRVMQNTEAFF
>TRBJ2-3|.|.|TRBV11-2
TGTGCCAGCAGCTCGGACTATCTTAGCACAGATACGCAGTATTTT
CASSSDYLSTDTQYF
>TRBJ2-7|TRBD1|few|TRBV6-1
TGTGCCAGCGGAACCGGGACAGGGTGCCGAGAGCAGTACTTC
CASGTGTGCREQYF
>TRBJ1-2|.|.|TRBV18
TGTGCCAGCACCCTCGTACAGGGTTATGGCTACACCTTC
CASTLVQGYGYTF
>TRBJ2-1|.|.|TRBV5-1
TGCGCCAGCAGCCACGAAACAGCGGACCCAGCCAATGAGCAGTTCTTC
CASSHETADPANEQFF
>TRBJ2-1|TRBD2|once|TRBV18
TGTGCCAGCTCACCGCAGGCGGGAGGGGGCTACAATGAGCAGTTCTTC
CASSPQAGGGYNEQFF
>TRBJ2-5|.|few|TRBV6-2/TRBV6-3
TGTGCCAGCAGTTACGGAGATACACGGATCCAAGAGACCCAGTACTTC
CASSYGDTRIQETQYF
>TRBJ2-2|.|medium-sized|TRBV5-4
TGTGCCAGCAGTTGGGAATCCGGGGAGCTGTTTTTT
CASSWESGELFF
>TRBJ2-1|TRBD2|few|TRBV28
TGTGCCAGCAGTTTAGTAGCGGGAGGAGAGAACAATGAGCAGTTCTTC
CASSLVAGGENNEQFF
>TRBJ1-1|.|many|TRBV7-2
TGTGCCAGCAGCTTAGGAACGGTCCCCACTGAAGCTTTCTTT
CASSLGTVPTEAFF
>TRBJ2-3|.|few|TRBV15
TGTGCCACCAGCAGAGATCGGGCCCCCACAGATACGCAGTATTTT
CATSRDRAPTDTQYF
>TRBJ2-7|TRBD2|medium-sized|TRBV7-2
TGTGCCAGCAGCTCACCAAAGGCGGGGGGACTAGCTGGGGGAGAGCAGTACTTC
CASSSPKAGGLAGGEQYF
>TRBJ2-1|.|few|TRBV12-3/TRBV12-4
TGTGCCAGCAGTTTAGGATTCGTTGGAGGGAATGAGCAGTTCTTC
CASSLGFVGGNEQFF
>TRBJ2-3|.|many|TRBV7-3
TGTGCCAGCAGCTCTGGGCAGATCACAGATACGCAGTATTTT
CASSSGQITDTQYF
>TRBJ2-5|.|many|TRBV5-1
TGCGCCAGCAGATCTCAAGTTACCGAAGAGACCCAGTACTTC
CASRSQVTEETQYF
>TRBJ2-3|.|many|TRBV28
TGTGCCAGCAGTCCCCCTCCCCGAGGGGCGATCGGGACAGATACGCAGTATTTT
CASSPPPRGAIGTDTQYF
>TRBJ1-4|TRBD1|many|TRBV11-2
TGTGCCAGCAGCTTAGTCCGGGACAGAAGTGGCACTAATGAAAAACTGTTTTTT
CASSLVRDRSGTNEKLFF
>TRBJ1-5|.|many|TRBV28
TGTGCCAGCAGTAAGGGACTCTGGGATCAGCCCCAGCATTTT
CASSKGLWDQPQHF
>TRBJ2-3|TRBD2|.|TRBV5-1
TGCGCCAGCAGCTTGGGACGGACTAGCGTTTCAGATACGCAGTATTTT
CASSLGRTSVSDTQYF
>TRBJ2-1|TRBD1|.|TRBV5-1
TGCGCCAGCAGCAAGGAGCAGGGGGCGAGGTCCGGTGAGCAGTTCTTC
CASSKEQGARSGEQFF
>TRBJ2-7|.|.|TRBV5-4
TGTGCCAGCAGCTTGTGGGGGGGCGGGAGAAAGTACTTC
CASSLWGGGRKYF
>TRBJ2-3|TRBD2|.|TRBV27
TGTGCCAGCAGTTCTCGACTATCGGGAGGCACAGATACACAGTATTTT
CASSSRLSGGTDTQYF
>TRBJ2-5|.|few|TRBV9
TGTGCCTCCTCGGGCCTAGGGTACCAAGAGACCCAGTACTTC
CASSGLGYQETQYF
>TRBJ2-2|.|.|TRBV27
TGTGCCAGCAGTTCGTATGGGGGTGCAGTCCTGAACACCGGGGAGCTGTTTTTT
CASSSYGGAVLNTGELFF
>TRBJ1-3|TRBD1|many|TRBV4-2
TGTGCCAGCAGCCAAGAAGACAGGGCTGGAAACACCATGTATTTT
CASSQEDRAGNTMYF
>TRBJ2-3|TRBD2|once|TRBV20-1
TGCAGTGCTAGGGGGGGAGGGACTAGCACAGATACGCAGTATTTT
CSARGGGTSTDTQYF
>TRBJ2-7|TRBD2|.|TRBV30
TGTGCCTGGGCGACTAGCGGGGTCGAGCAGTACTTC
CAWATSGVEQYF
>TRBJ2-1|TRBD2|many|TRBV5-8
TGTGCCAGCGAACGGCCCGGGACTAGCGTCTACAATGAGCAGTTCTTC
CASERPGTSVYNEQFF
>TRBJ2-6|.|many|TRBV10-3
TGTGCCATCAGTGACGGCGTGAGGGCGGGTGGGGCCAACGTCCTGACTTTC
CAISDGVRAGGANVLTF